Presented here are 30 T cell receptor beta chains from one specimen sequenced in a study of human T cells and chemical hapten exposure. Each CDR3 protein gets one entry after TCRdb re-called the RACE reads with MiXCR. The table includes about 140,000 distinct CDR3 sequences, approximately 12% detected once. Specified time point: patch test 2, 6 weeks after DPC sensitization. Treatment noted: therapeutic diphenylcyclopropenone sensitization with weekly scalp DPC. The sample was whole blood, taken in connection with sensitization to the hapten diphenylcyclopropenone (DPC). The receptor source for this set is a woman between 45 and 65 years old with alopecia areata. Some clones in this sample may be carry-over from other donors' samples.

The sample holds a few counts of this clonotype. The chain joins TRBV20-1 to TRBJ2-3; 9 bases are shared with TRBD2. The germline gives CDR1 DFQATT, CDR2 SNEGSKA (reference sequence). V was pared by 6 bases and J by 3 bases, with 13 bases of the junction left unmatched. The CDR3 is 16 amino acids. This CDR3 reads CSATPPTSGGTDTQYF. CDR3 in DNA: TGCAGTGCAACCCCCCCGACTAGCGGTGGGACAGATACGCAGTATTTT.

The chain employs TRBV7-9 and TRBJ2-5, with 8 positions matching TRBD2. V lost 5 bases, J lost 5 bases, and 4 bases stayed unmatched. Germline CDR1 SEHNR, CDR2 FQNEAQ (reference sequence). The CDR3 has 13 amino acids. The CDR3 here is CASSREGRETQYF. The CDR3 coding sequence is TGTGCCAGCAGCCGGGAGGGACGGGAGACCCAGTACTTC.

This chain uses TRBV3-1 with TRBJ2-3; 7 positions agree with TRBD2. CDR1 and CDR2 (germline): LGHDT, YNNKEL (reference sequence). The CDR3 has 16 amino acids. J gave up 6 bases and V 1 base, and 10 bases lay outside the gene matches. DNA of the CDR3: TGTGCCAGCAGCCAAGGTCTCCTAGCGGTAAGGGATACGCAGTATTTT. This translates into CASSQGLLAVRDTQYF.

In its sample, this clonotype was seen many times. The chain is built from TRBV14 and TRBJ2-1, with TRBD2 identical over 10 bases. The CDR3 covers 15 residues. Germline CDR1 is SGHDN and CDR2 is FVKESK. V shed 7 bases and J 8 bases; nucleotides not matched to a gene: 11. The CDR3 nucleotides are TGTGCCAGCACCTCAAGTCAACTAGCGGGACATGAGCAGTTCTTC. Its protein is CASTSSQLAGHEQFF.

The chain is built from TRBV20-1 and TRBJ2-1, with 9 bases fitting TRBD1. Germline CDR1 is DFQATT and CDR2 is SNEGSKA (reference sequence). With 0 bases clipped from V and 6 bases from J, the junction kept 3 bases outside the gene matches. The CDR3 sequence is 14 residues long. The CDR3 bases are TGCAGTGCTAGAGATGCGGGACAGGGCAATGAGCAGTTCTTC. Translation gives CSARDAGQGNEQFF.

This clonotype showed up many times. This chain uses TRBV29-1 with TRBJ1-1, with TRBD1 matching 7 bases. The J segment lost 1 base and the V segment lost 4 bases, leaving 9 bases of the junction unmatched. This CDR3 spans 15 amino acids. CDR1 is SQVTM, CDR2 ANQGSEA, per germline. The CDR3 reads CSVVPVTGRNTEAFF. DNA of the CDR3: TGCAGCGTTGTGCCCGTGACAGGGCGGAACACTGAAGCTTTCTTT.

This clonotype was counted only a few times. This chain uses TRBV7-9 with TRBJ2-2; 7 bases align to TRBD2. V was clipped by 7 bases and J by 4 bases; unmatched bases: 6. The CDR3 consists of 14 residues. Looked up from germline, CDR1 is SEHNR and CDR2 is FQNEAQ (reference sequence). CDR3 sequence: CASTGTTITGELFF. For the CDR3, the DNA is TGTGCCAGCACCGGGACTACAATCACCGGGGAGCTGTTTTTT.

This clonotype came up many times. The CDR3 DNA reads as TGTGCCAGCAGCCTCATCGGACTAGCGAGAACAGATACGCAGTATTTT. It translates to CASSLIGLARTDTQYF. V is TRBV7-2 and J is TRBJ2-3, with 9 bases matching TRBD2. This CDR3 is 16 amino acids long. The germline CDR1 and CDR2 sequences are SGHTA and FQGNSA. V shed 5 bases and J 3 bases; nucleotides not matched to a gene: 9.

This chain connects TRBV6-2 or TRBV6-3 to TRBJ2-1, with 8 nucleotides matching TRBD2. The CDR3 runs to 16 residues. Germline trimming cut 7 bases from V and 3 bases from J; bases unmatched to any gene: 11. The germline CDR1 and CDR2 sequences are MNHEY and SVGEGT. This CDR3 is CASTNVAGLLYNEQFF. The DNA for the CDR3 is TGTGCCAGCACCAACGTAGCGGGACTCCTCTACAATGAGCAGTTCTTC.

The table lists this clonotype with many counts. J is TRBJ2-7 and V is TRBV6-1; no clear D gene. V lost 3 bases and J lost 5, with 11 bases in between. The CDR3 contains 13 residues. The germline V gene has CDR1 MNHNS and CDR2 SASEGT. This chain's CDR3 is CASSDRAIDEQYF. CDR3 nucleotides: TGTGCCAGCAGTGACCGTGCTATTGACGAGCAGTACTTC.

This sequence joins TRBV7-9 and TRBJ2-3; no clear D gene. This CDR3 comprises 15 residues. Germline assignment: CDR1 SEHNR and CDR2 FQNEAQ (reference sequence). The V end was cut by 5 bases, the J end by 2 bases, with 14 bases between. The chain's CDR3 is CASSPRPTATDTQYF. The CDR3, as DNA: TGTGCCAGCAGCCCCCGTCCCACAGCCACAGATACGCAGTATTTT.

The chain recombines TRBV5-1 with TRBJ2-1; TRBD2 matches at 11 bases. This CDR3 region has 14 residues. From germline, CDR1 is SGHRS and CDR2 YFSETQ. J was trimmed by 8 bases and V by 5 bases; bases with no gene match: 6. The CDR3 bases are TGCGCCAGCAGGGGACTAGCGGCTGGCGATGAGCAGTTCTTC. It translates to CASRGLAAGDEQFF.

This clonotype has just a few counts. The rearrangement joins TRBV7-9 to TRBJ2-3; D is possibly TRBD1 or TRBD2 (5 bases each). CDR3 size: 15 residues. The germline CDR1 and CDR2 sequences are SEHNR and FQNEAQ (reference sequence). V was trimmed by 4 bases and J by 4 bases, leaving 15 bases between them. CDR3 bases: TGTGCCAGCAGCTCGGGACCCCCACAATCAGATACGCAGTATTTT. It translates to CASSSGPPQSDTQYF.

This clonotype was counted many times. CDR3 nucleotides: TGTGCCAGCAGTCCCGTACTAGCGGGAGGGCCCTACGAGCAGTACTTC. As protein: CASSPVLAGGPYEQYF. The chain couples TRBV28 to TRBJ2-7; 13 bases line up with TRBD2. The CDR3 covers 16 residues. The trim removed 5 bases at V and 2 bases at J, leaving 6 bases unmatched. CDR1 is MDHEN and CDR2 is SYDVKM in the germline V gene.

This chain connects TRBV9 to TRBJ2-5; D possibly corresponds to TRBD2 (5 bases). The germline V and J ends were trimmed by 0 bases and 1 base, with 19 bases remaining between them. Germline CDR1 is SGDLS and CDR2 is YYNGEE. The CDR3 covers 18 residues. This CDR3 reads CASSVGRRSTRRQETQYF. CDR3 bases: TGTGCCAGCAGCGTAGGTAGGAGGAGTACTCGGCGCCAAGAGACCCAGTACTTC.

Concerning this clonotype: An end of the junction does not agree with germline; a read error may underlie this. The chain links TRBV28 to TRBJ1-4; D is uncertain. From germline, CDR1 is MDHEN and CDR2 SYDVKM. The CDR3 contains 16 residues. The CDR3 here is CASSLLNPVPDEKLFF. CDR3 in DNA: TGTGCCAGCAGTTTATTGAACCCAGTCCCAGATGAAAAACTGTTCTTT.

This chain connects TRBV20-1 to TRBJ1-2, with D possibly TRBD1 on 6 matching bases. This CDR3 is built from 12 residues. In germline, CDR1 is DFQATT, CDR2 SNEGSKA (reference sequence). Deletions cut 5 bases from V and 2 bases from J, with 9 bases between. CDR3 in amino acids: CSASQGNYGYTF. The CDR3 region has the DNA TGCAGTGCTTCACAGGGAAACTATGGCTACACCTTC.

This clonotype has a count of ten or more. The gene calls are TRBV29-1 and TRBJ1-1; D is perhaps TRBD1 (6 bases). The CDR3 spans 13 residues. Germline V gene sequence: CDR1 SQVTM, CDR2 ANQGSEA. The V and J ends lost 7 bases and 3 bases respectively, with 15 bases between them. The CDR3 DNA is TGCAGCGCACAACAGGGTTGGGACACTGAAGCTTTCTTT. Protein: CSAQQGWDTEAFF.

This clonotype showed up many times. The chain combines TRBV28 with TRBJ2-7; TRBD1 agrees at 7 bases. Germline V gene sequence: CDR1 MDHEN, CDR2 SYDVKM. This CDR3 spans 12 amino acids. The trim removed 3 bases at V and 6 bases at J, leaving 2 bases unmatched. The chain's CDR3 is CASSLRGREQYF. CDR3 coding DNA: TGTGCCAGCAGTTTGAGGGGGCGCGAGCAGTACTTC.

The chain's CDR3 is CASSISGRAADTQYF. The CDR3 DNA reads TGTGCCAGTAGTATTAGCGGGAGGGCGGCAGATACGCAGTATTTT. The genes are TRBV19 and TRBJ2-3; the match to TRBD2 covers 11 bases. The CDR3 loop spans 15 amino acids. Germline V gives CDR1 LNHDA, CDR2 SQIVND (reference sequence). The trim removed 3 bases at V and 4 bases at J, leaving 3 bases unmatched.

The chain recombines TRBV5-4 with TRBJ2-3, with 10 positions matching TRBD2. The germline V gene has CDR1 SGHNT and CDR2 YYREEE (reference sequence). CDR3 length equals 16 residues. V dropped 4 bases and J dropped 1; count of bases not matched to a gene: 6. The CDR3 protein is CASSTPGLAGTDTQYF. In DNA form, the CDR3 reads TGTGCCAGCAGCACGCCTGGACTAGCGGGCACAGATACGCAGTATTTT.

This clonotype was picked up many times. V is TRBV11-2 and J is TRBJ2-5, with D perhaps matching TRBD1 (6 bases). The length of the CDR3 is 14 residues. CDR1 and CDR2 (germline): SGHAT, FQNNGV. V lost 5 bases and J 6 bases, leaving 16 bases between the germline ends. The CDR3 coding sequence is TGTGCCAGCAGCGGCATAGTGGGGGCGAAGACCCAGTACTTC. It encodes CASSGIVGAKTQYF. The full variable domain, its missing parts supplied by reference TRBV11-2 and TRBJ2-5, is EAGVAQSPRYKIIEKRQSVAFWCNPISGHATLYWYQQILGQGPKLLIQFQNNGVVDDSQLPKDRFSAERLKGVDSTLKIQPAKLEDSAVYLCASSGIVGAKTQYFGPGTRLLVL.

Only one count was recorded for this clonotype. The chain uses TRBV10-3 and TRBJ2-7; D call uncertain. V lost 3 bases, J lost 6 bases, and 15 bases lay in between. CDR3 length equals 14 residues. CDR1 ENHRY and CDR2 SYGVKD come from the germline V gene. The CDR3 protein is CAISDPSSTREQYF. CDR3 in DNA: TGTGCCATCAGTGATCCCAGTAGTACTCGCGAGCAGTACTTC.

This clonotype was seen ten or more times. The rearrangement links TRBV5-1 to TRBJ2-5, with D unresolved. Trimming removed 1 base from V and 5 bases from J, with 9 bases in between. Germline V gene sequence: CDR1 SGHRS, CDR2 YFSETQ. The CDR3 has 13 amino acids. The CDR3 protein is CASSLRVLETQYF. The CDR3 DNA sequence: TGCGCCAGCAGCTTGAGGGTACTGGAGACCCAGTACTTC.

This clonotype was seen at least ten times. The chain has TRBV29-1 and TRBJ2-1, with 13 nucleotides matching TRBD2. V was clipped by 7 bases and J by 7 bases; unmatched bases: 7. The CDR3 totals 14 residues. Germline lookup yields CDR1 SQVTM and CDR2 ANQGSEA. Written as DNA, the CDR3 is TGCAGCGCCCGGACTAGCGGGGGAGGAAATGAGCAGTTCTTC. Translating gives CSARTSGGGNEQFF.

The chain carries TRBV18 and TRBJ2-3; 9 positions match TRBD2. The CDR3 spans 15 residues. CDR1 is KGHSH and CDR2 is LQKENI in the germline V gene. J was trimmed by 2 bases and V by 4 bases; bases with no gene match: 4. This CDR3 is CASSRRTSDTDTQYF. For the CDR3, the DNA is TGTGCCAGCTCACGAAGGACTAGCGACACAGATACGCAGTATTTT.

This rearrangement joins TRBV6-2 or TRBV6-3 to TRBJ1-5, with D unclear. The CDR3 is 13 amino acids. V dropped 3 bases and J dropped 3 bases, with 6 bases sitting between them. CDR1 is MNHEY and CDR2 is SVGEGT in the germline V gene. The CDR3: CASSYGINQPQHF. Written as DNA, the CDR3 is TGTGCCAGCAGTTATGGGATCAATCAGCCCCAGCATTTT.

The chain joins TRBV11-3 to TRBJ2-1; TRBD2 aligns across 13 bases. Germline V gene data show CDR1 as SGHNT and CDR2 as YENEEA. The CDR3 consists of 15 residues. The ends lost 4 bases at V and 7 bases at J; junction bases unmatched: 4. The CDR3 DNA sequence: TGTGCCAGCAGCTCTGGACTAGCGGGAGTGAATGAGCAGTTCTTC. Amino acid sequence: CASSSGLAGVNEQFF. Using reference TRBV11-3 and TRBJ2-1 for the parts outside the CDR3, the full variable domain is EAGVVQSPRYKIIEKKQPVAFWCNPISGHNTLYWYLQNLGQGPELLIRYENEEAVDDSQLPKDRFSAERLKGVDSTLKIQPAELGDSAVYLCASSSGLAGVNEQFFGPGTRLTVL.

The chain couples TRBV7-9 to TRBJ2-5, with D perhaps being TRBD1 or TRBD2 (6 bases each). The V gene lost 0 bases and the J gene lost 4 bases, with 12 bases spanning the gap. CDR1 and CDR2 (germline): SEHNR, FQNEAQ (reference sequence). The CDR3 runs to 15 residues. CDR3 residues: CASSLARGVAETQYF. Written as DNA, the CDR3 is TGTGCCAGCAGCTTAGCGAGGGGGGTAGCAGAGACCCAGTACTTC.

The sample holds many counts of this clonotype. This chain uses TRBV6-2 or TRBV6-3 with TRBJ2-7; maybe TRBD2 (6 bases). The CDR3 sequence is 12 residues long. Trimming took off 6 bases at V and 2 bases at J, with 8 bases between the two ends. In germline, CDR1 is MNHEY, CDR2 SVGEGT. Here the CDR3 reads CASRRGTYEQYF. In DNA form, the CDR3 reads TGTGCCAGCAGACGCGGGACCTACGAGCAGTACTTC.